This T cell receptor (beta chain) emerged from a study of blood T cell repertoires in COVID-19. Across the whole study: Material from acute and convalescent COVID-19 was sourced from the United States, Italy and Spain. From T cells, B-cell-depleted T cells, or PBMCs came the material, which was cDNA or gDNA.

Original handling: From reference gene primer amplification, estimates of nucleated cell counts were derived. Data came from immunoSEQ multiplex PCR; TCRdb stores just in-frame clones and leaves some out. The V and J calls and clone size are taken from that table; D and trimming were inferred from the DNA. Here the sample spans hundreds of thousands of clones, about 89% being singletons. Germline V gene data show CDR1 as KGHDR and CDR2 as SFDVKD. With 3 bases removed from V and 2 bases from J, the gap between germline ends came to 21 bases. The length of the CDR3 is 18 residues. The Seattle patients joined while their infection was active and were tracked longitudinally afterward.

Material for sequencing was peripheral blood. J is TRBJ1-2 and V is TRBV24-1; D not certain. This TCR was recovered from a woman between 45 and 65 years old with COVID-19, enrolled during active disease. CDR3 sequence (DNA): TGTGCCACCAGTGATCGATCAAGTGTCTCATCGGGGAACTATGGCTACACCTTC. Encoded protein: CATSDRSSVSSGNYGYTF.